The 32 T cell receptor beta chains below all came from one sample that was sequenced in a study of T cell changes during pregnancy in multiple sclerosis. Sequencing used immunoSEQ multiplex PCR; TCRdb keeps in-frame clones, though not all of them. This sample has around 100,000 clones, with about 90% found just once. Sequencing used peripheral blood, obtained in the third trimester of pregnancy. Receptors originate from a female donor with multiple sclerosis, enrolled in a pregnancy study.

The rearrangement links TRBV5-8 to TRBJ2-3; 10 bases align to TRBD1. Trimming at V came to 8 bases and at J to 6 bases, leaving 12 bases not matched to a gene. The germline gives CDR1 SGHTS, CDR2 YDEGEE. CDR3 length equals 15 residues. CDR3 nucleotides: TGTGCCAGTTTAAAGCCGGGACAGGGGCTTGATACGCAGTATTTT. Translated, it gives CASLKPGQGLDTQYF.

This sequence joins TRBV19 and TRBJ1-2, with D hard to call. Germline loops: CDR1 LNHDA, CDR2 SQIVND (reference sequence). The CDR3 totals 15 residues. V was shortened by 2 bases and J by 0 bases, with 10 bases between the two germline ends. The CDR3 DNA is TGTGCCAGTAGTATAAGGAGGCCAGCTAACTATGGCTACACCTTC. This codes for CASSIRRPANYGYTF.

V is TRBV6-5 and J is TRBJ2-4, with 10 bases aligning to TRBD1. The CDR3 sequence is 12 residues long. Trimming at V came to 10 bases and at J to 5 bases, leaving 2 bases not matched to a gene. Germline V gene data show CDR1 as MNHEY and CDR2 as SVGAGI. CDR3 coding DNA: TGTGCCACCGGGACAGGGGAAAACATTCAGTACTTC. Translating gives CATGTGENIQYF.

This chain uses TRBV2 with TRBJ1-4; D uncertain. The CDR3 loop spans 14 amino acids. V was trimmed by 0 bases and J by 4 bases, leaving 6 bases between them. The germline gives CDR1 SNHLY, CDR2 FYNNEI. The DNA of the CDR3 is TGTGCCAGCAGTGAAGCGAGGAGTAATGAAAAACTGTTTTTT. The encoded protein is CASSEARSNEKLFF. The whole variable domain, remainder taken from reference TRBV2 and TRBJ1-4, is EPEVTQTPSHQVTQMGQEVILRCVPISNHLYFYWYRQILGQKVEFLVSFYNNEISEKSEIFDDQFSVERPDGSNFTLKIRSTKLEDSAMYFCASSEARSNEKLFFGSGTQLSVL.

The CDR3 DNA follows: TGTGCCAGCAGCTTAAATGGGGACAGATCCTACGAGCAGTACTTC. Translation gives CASSLNGDRSYEQYF. This rearrangement joins TRBV7-3 to TRBJ2-7; 7 nucleotides align to TRBD1. This CDR3 contains 15 residues. Germline assignment: CDR1 SGHTA and CDR2 FQGTGA. V shed 1 base and J 1 base; nucleotides not matched to a gene: 4.

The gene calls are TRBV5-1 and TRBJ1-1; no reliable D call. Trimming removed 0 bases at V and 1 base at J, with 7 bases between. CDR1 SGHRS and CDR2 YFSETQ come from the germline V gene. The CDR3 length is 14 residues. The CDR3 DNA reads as TGCGCCAGCAGCTTGGCTCGGGGGAACACTGAAGCTTTCTTT. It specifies CASSLARGNTEAFF.

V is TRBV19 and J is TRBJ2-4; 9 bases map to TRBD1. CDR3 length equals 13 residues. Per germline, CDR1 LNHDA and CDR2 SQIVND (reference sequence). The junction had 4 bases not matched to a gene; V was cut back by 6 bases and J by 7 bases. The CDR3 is CASRPTGGNIQYF. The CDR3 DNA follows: TGTGCCAGTAGACCGACAGGGGGGAACATTCAGTACTTC. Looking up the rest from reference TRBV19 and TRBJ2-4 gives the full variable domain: DGGITQSPKYLFRKEGQNVTLSCEQNLNHDAMYWYRQDPGQGLRLIYYSQIVNDFQKGDIAEGYSVSREKKESFPLTVTSAQKNPTAFYLCASRPTGGNIQYFGAGTRLSVL.

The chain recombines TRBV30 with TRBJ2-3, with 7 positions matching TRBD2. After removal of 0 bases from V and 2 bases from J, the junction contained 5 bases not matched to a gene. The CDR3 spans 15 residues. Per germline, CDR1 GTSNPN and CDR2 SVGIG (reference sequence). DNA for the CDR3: TGTGCCTGGAGTGTAATAGCGGGCCTCACAGATACGCAGTATTTT. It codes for CAWSVIAGLTDTQYF.

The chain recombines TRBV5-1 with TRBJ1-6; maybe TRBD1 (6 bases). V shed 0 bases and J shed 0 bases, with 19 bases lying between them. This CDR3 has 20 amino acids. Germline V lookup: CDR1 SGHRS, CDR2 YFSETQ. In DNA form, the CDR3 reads TGCGCCAGCAGCTTGGGATGGCCCGGGACATCGAGCTCCTATAATTCACCCCTCCACTTT. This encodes CASSLGWPGTSSSYNSPLHF.

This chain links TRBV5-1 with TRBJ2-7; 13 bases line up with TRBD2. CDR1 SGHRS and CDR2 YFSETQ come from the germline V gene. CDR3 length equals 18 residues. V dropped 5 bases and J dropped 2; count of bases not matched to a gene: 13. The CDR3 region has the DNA TGCGCCAGCAGGTTATGGGGTGGAGGGACTAGCGGGACCTACGAGCAGTACTTC. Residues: CASRLWGGGTSGTYEQYF.

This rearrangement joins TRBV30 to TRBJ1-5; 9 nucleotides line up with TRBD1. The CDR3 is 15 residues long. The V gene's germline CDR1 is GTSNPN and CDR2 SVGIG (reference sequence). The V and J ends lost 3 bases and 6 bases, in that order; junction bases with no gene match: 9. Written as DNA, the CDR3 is TGTGCCTGGAGCCCAACGACAGGGGGACGTCAGCCCCAGCATTTT. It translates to CAWSPTTGGRQPQHF.

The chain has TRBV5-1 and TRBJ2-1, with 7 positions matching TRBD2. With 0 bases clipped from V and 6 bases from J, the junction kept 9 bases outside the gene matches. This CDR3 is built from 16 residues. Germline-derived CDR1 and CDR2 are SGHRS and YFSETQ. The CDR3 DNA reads TGCGCCAGCAGCTTGGGGGGACTACTTAGAGGCAATGAGCAGTTCTTC. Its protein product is CASSLGGLLRGNEQFF.

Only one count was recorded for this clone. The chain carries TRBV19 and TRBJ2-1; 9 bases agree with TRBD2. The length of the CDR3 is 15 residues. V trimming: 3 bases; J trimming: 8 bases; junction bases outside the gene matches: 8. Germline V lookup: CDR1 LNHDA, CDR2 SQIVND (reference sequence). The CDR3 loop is CASSIPSGGSDEQFF. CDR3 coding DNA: TGTGCCAGTAGTATCCCCAGCGGGGGGTCAGATGAGCAGTTCTTC.

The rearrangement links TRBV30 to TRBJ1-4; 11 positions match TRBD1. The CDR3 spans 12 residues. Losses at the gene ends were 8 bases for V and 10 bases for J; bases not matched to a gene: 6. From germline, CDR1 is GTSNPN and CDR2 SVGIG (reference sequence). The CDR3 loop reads CAGTGGNGKLFF. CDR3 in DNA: TGTGCCGGGACAGGGGGAAACGGAAAACTGTTTTTT.

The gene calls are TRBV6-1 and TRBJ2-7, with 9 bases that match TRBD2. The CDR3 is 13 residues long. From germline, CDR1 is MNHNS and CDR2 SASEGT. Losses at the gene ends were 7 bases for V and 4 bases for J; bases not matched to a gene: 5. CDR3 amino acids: CASKASGEYEQYF. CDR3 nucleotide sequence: TGTGCCAGCAAGGCTAGCGGGGAATACGAGCAGTACTTC.

CDR3 residues: CAWSASIRDRGSWTEAFF. CDR3 nucleotide sequence: TGTGCCTGGAGTGCCTCCATTCGGGACAGGGGATCGTGGACTGAAGCTTTCTTT. The chain uses TRBV30 and TRBJ1-1; 10 bases fit TRBD1. V was clipped by 1 base and J by 5 bases; unmatched bases: 16. The CDR3 has 18 amino acids. Germline V CDR1 and CDR2: GTSNPN, SVGIG (reference sequence).

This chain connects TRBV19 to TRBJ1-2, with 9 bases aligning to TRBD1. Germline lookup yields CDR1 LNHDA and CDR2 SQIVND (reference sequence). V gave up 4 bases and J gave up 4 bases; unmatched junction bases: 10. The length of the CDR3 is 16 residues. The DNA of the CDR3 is TGTGCCAGTAGTAAACCGGGACAGGGTGATGGCTATGGCTACACCTTC. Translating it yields CASSKPGQGDGYGYTF.

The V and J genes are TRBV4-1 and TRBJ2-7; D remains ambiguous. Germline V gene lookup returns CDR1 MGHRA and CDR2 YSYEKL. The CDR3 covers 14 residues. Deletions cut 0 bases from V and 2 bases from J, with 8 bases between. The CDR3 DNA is TGCGCCAGCAGCCAAGACCTACGGGCCTACGAGCAGTACTTC. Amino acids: CASSQDLRAYEQYF.

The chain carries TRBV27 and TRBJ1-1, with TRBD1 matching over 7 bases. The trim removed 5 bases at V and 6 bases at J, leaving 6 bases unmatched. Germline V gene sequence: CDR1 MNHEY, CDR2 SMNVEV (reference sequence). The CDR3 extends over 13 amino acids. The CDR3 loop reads CASSPGQWPEAFF. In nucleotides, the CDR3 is TGTGCCAGCAGTCCGGGACAGTGGCCTGAAGCTTTCTTT.

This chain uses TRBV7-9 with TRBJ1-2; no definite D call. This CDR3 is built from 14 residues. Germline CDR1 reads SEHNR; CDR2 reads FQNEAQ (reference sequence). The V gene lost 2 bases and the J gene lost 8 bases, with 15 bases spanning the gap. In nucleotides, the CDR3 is TGTGCCAGCAGCTTACGCAGCTCCGGGATCGGCTACACCTTC. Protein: CASSLRSSGIGYTF.

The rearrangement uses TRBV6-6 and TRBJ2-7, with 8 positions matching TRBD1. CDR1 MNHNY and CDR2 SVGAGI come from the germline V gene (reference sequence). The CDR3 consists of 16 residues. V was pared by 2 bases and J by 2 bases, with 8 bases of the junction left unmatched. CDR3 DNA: TGTGCCAGCAGTTACGCGGCAGGGGGCACGCCCTACGAGCAGTACTTC. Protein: CASSYAAGGTPYEQYF.

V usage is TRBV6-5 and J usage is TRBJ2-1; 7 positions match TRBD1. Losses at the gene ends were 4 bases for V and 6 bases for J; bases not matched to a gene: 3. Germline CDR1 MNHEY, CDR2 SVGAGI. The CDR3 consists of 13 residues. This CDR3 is CASSLGQFNEQFF. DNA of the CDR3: TGTGCCAGCAGTTTGGGACAGTTCAATGAGCAGTTCTTC.

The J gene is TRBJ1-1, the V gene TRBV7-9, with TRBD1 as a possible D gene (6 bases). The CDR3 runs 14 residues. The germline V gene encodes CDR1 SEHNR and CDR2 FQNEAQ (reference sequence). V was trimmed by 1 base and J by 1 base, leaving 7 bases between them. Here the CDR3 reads CASSLGQENTEAFF. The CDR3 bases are TGTGCCAGCAGCTTAGGACAGGAGAACACTGAAGCTTTCTTT.

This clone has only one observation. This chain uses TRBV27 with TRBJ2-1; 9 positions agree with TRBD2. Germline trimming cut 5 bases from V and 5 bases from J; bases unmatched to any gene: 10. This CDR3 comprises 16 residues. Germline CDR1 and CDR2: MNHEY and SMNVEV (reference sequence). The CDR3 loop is CASSLHPGTSHNEQFF. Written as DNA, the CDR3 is TGTGCCAGCAGTCTCCACCCAGGGACTAGCCACAATGAGCAGTTCTTC.

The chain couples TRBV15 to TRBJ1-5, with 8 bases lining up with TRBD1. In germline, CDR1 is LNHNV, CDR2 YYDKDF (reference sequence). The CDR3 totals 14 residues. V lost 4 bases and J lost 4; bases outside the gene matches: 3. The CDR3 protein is CATSIRQGNQPQHF. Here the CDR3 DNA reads TGTGCCACCAGCATACGACAGGGGAATCAGCCCCAGCATTTT.

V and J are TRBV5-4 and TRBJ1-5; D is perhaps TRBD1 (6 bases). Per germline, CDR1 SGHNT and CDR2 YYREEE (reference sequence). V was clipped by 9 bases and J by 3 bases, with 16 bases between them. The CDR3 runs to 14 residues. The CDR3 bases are TGTGCCAACCTAGAAGACAGGCCCAATCAGCCCCAGCATTTT. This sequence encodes CANLEDRPNQPQHF.

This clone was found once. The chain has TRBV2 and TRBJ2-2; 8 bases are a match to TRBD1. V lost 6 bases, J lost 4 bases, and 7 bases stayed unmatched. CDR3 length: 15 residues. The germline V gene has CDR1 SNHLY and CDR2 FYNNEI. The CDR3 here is CASRRTGSSTGELFF. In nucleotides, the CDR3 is TGTGCCAGCAGGAGGACAGGGAGTTCCACCGGGGAGCTGTTTTTT.

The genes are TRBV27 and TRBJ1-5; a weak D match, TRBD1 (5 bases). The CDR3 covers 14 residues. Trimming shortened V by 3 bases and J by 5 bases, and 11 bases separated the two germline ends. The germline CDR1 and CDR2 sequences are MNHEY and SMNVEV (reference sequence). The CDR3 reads CASSFRGVDQPQHF. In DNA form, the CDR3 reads TGTGCCAGCAGTTTTAGGGGTGTGGATCAGCCCCAGCATTTT.

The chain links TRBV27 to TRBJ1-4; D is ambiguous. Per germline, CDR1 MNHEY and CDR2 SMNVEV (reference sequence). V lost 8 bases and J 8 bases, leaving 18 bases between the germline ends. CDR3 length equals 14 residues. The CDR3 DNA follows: TGTGCCAGCGGGCCCCCAGCCAGGTCAGAAAAACTGTTTTTT. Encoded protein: CASGPPARSEKLFF.

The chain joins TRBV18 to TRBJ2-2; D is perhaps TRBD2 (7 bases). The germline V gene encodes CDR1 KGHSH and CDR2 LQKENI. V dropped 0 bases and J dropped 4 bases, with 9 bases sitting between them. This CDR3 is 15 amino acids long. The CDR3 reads CASSPPGGPTGELFF. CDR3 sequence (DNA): TGTGCCAGCTCACCACCGGGGGGGCCCACCGGGGAGCTGTTTTTT. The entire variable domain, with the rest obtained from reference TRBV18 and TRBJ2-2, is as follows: NAGVMQNPRHLVRRRGQEARLRCSPMKGHSHVYWYRQLPEEGLKFMVYLQKENIIDESGMPKERFSAEFPKEGPSILRIQQVVRGDSAAYFCASSPPGGPTGELFFGEGSRLTVL.

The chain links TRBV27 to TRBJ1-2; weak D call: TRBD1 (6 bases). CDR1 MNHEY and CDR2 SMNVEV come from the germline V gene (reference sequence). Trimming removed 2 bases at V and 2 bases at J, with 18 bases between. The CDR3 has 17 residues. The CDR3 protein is CASSLMGIGTPNYGYTF. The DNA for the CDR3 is TGTGCCAGCAGTTTAATGGGGATCGGGACACCGAACTATGGCTACACCTTC.

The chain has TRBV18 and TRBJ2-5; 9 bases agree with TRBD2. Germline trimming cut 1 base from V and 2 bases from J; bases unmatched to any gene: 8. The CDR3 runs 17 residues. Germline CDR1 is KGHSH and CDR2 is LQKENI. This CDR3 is CASSPLATSGGQETQYF. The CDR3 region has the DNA TGTGCCAGCTCACCACTCGCGACTAGCGGTGGGCAAGAGACCCAGTACTTC.